What follows are 9 T cell receptor beta chains derived from one specimen sequenced in a study of siplizumab effects on memory and regulatory T cells. Sequenced by immunoSEQ multiplex PCR; TCRdb stores in-frame clones only, minus some. The sample has 100,000 or so clones; about 93% are singletons. Material: CD4+ T cells sorted from blood. These receptor sequences come from a human donor in good health.

The J gene is TRBJ1-2, the V gene TRBV5-4, with D unclear. CDR1 and CDR2 (germline): SGHNT, YYREEE (reference sequence). V was pared by 0 bases and J by 4 bases, with 10 bases between. The CDR3 runs 14 residues. In nucleotides, the CDR3 is TGTGCCAGCAGCTTGGCCGGCAGCGGCTATGGCTACACCTTC. It yields the protein CASSLAGSGYGYTF.

This rearrangement joins TRBV9 to TRBJ1-3; D gene unclear. This CDR3 is built from 12 residues. The V end was cut by 4 bases, the J end by 0 bases, with 2 bases between. Germline CDR1 is SGDLS and CDR2 is YYNGEE. CDR3 loop: CASSLSGNTIYF. The CDR3 DNA reads as TGTGCCAGCAGCCTCTCTGGAAACACCATATATTTT.

V and J are TRBV5-1 and TRBJ2-5; the match to TRBD1 covers 8 bases. CDR1 is SGHRS, CDR2 YFSETQ, per germline. Trimming took 3 bases from V and 1 from J; bases not matched to a gene: 5. CDR3 length: 15 residues. CDR3 amino acids: CASSSTGDVQETQYF. The CDR3 region has the DNA TGCGCCAGCAGCTCGACAGGGGACGTCCAAGAGACCCAGTACTTC.

The chain combines TRBV4-2 with TRBJ1-1, with unresolved D. The CDR3 has 15 amino acids. Germline V lookup: CDR1 LGHNA, CDR2 YNFKEQ. The V gene lost 4 bases and the J gene lost 1 base, with 13 bases spanning the gap. The CDR3 spells CASSPIEAGNTEAFF. In nucleotides, the CDR3 is TGTGCCAGCAGCCCCATTGAGGCGGGGAACACTGAAGCTTTCTTT.

This clone came up once. V gene TRBV2 combines with J gene TRBJ2-3; tentative D call: TRBD1 (6 bases). Trimming removed 7 bases at V and 3 bases at J, with 11 bases between. This CDR3 region has 13 residues. Looked up from germline, CDR1 is SNHLY and CDR2 is FYNNEI. The CDR3 DNA sequence: TGTGCCAGCACTACTAGGGGGACAGATACGCAGTATTTT. Translation gives CASTTRGTDTQYF.

The chain links TRBV11-2 to TRBJ2-5; the match to TRBD2 covers 13 bases. Germline trimming cut 4 bases from V and 5 bases from J; bases unmatched to any gene: 7. The CDR3 is 16 amino acids. CDR1 and CDR2 from the germline V gene are SGHAT and FQNNGV. CDR3 nucleotides: TGTGCCAGCAGCTCCGGTGGACTAGCGGGGGTGGAGACCCAGTACTTC. The encoded protein is CASSSGGLAGVETQYF.

The chain combines TRBV5-1 with TRBJ2-7; no clear D gene. The CDR3 totals 14 residues. Germline V gives CDR1 SGHRS, CDR2 YFSETQ. The V and J ends lost 0 bases and 3 bases respectively, with 10 bases between them. The CDR3 DNA follows: TGCGCCAGCAGCTTGGGGTCAGGTGTCTACGAGCAGTACTTC. It translates to CASSLGSGVYEQYF.

The chain recombines TRBV7-9 with TRBJ1-5, with 9 bases fitting TRBD1. CDR1 is SEHNR and CDR2 is FQNEAQ in the germline V gene (reference sequence). The CDR3 consists of 18 residues. The ends lost 5 bases at V and 0 bases at J; junction bases unmatched: 11. CDR3 sequence reads: CASSQDRGGLYSNQPQHF. The CDR3 nucleotides are TGTGCCAGCAGCCAGGACAGGGGAGGACTTTATAGCAATCAGCCCCAGCATTTT.

This sequence joins TRBV6-5 and TRBJ1-1; 9 bases agree with TRBD1. V was clipped by 5 bases and J by 1 base; unmatched bases: 2. Germline values: CDR1 MNHEY, CDR2 SVGAGI. The CDR3 is 14 amino acids. CDR3 amino acids: CASSLDRGNTEAFF. In DNA form, the CDR3 reads TGTGCCAGCAGTCTGGACAGGGGGAACACTGAAGCTTTCTTT.